This is a list of T cell receptor beta chains from one sample in a study of T cells in Graves' hyperthyroidism and ophthalmopathy. TCRdb reprocessed the multiplex PCR reads with MiXCR, giving one entry per CDR3 protein. The repertoire holds 500,000 or so distinct CDR3 sequences, with 17% as singletons. Sequenced sample: blood. These receptors all come from a woman younger than 35 with Graves' ophthalmopathy. CDR3s include the opening cysteine and the closing phenylalanine or tryptophan. The D gene is left open where the match is weak. Not every row has a clone size; where given, it reads once, few, many or a size class.

NA | TRBJ1-1 | TRBV19 | NA | CASSMTGTRNTEAFF | TGTGCCAGTAGTATGACCGGGACGAGGAACACTGAAGCTTTCTTT
TRBD2 | TRBJ2-3 | TRBV7-3 | many | CASSPGTSGTGPDTQYF | TGTGCCAGCAGCCCCGGGACTAGCGGTACAGGCCCAGATACGCAGTATTTT
NA | TRBJ2-3 | TRBV6-6 | few | CASSYRRPTDTQYF | TGTGCCAGCAGTTACCGGCGGCCCACAGATACGCAGTATTTT
NA | TRBJ1-2 | TRBV7-9 | NA | CASSSPIGRYGYTF | TGTGCCAGCAGCTCCCCTATCGGACGGTATGGCTACACCTTC
NA | TRBJ1-1 | TRBV5-1 | many | CASSLVGAGDPNTEAFF | TGCGCCAGCAGCTTGGTGGGGGCGGGGGACCCAAACACTGAAGCTTTCTTT
TRBD1 | TRBJ2-3 | TRBV27 | many | CATFGTGRPDTQYF | TGTGCCACCTTCGGGACAGGGCGACCAGATACGCAGTATTTT
NA | TRBJ2-1 | TRBV27 | many | CASGGGTYNEQFF | TGTGCCAGCGGTGGGGGGACCTACAATGAGCAGTTCTTC
TRBD1 | TRBJ2-7 | TRBV27 | NA | CASTPTGHEQYF | TGTGCCAGCACCCCGACAGGGCACGAGCAGTACTTC
NA | TRBJ2-5 | TRBV27 | NA | CASSRQEGVRETQYF | TGTGCCAGCAGTCGGCAGGAGGGGGTGAGGGAGACCCAGTACTTC
TRBD2 | TRBJ2-5 | TRBV7-3 | many | CASSLLAGGPWETQYF | TGTGCCAGCAGCTTACTGGCGGGAGGGCCCTGGGAGACCCAGTACTTC
NA | TRBJ1-2 | TRBV12-3/TRBV12-4 | many | CASSFADSYYGYTF | TGTGCCAGCAGTTTTGCAGATTCTTACTATGGCTACACCTTC
NA | TRBJ2-7 | TRBV2 | NA | CASSVNSMDEQYF | TGTGCCAGCAGTGTGAACTCTATGGACGAGCAGTACTTC
NA | TRBJ2-2 | TRBV30 | many | CAWSSRLVGGELFF | TGTGCCTGGAGTTCCCGGTTGGTGGGCGGGGAGCTGTTTTTT
NA | TRBJ2-5 | TRBV6-2/TRBV6-3 | few | CASSYSELTRETQYF | TGTGCCAGCAGTTACTCGGAGCTTACCCGAGAGACCCAGTACTTC